The sample holds many counts of the clone carrying this T cell receptor (beta chain). Its antigen remains unknown. Amplification of TCR beta CDR3 regions used RNA transcripts. First-round RT-PCR with HTBI primers preceded a second-round multiplex PCR. In TCRdb, the multiplex PCR reads were re-called with MiXCR into one record per CDR3 protein. Here the sample spans 400,000 to 450,000 distinct CDR3 sequences, around a fifth being singletons. The sample belongs to a study of Graves' ophthalmopathy and Graves' hyperthyroidism. General study findings and limits: Among thyroid clonotypes expanded above 0.001 frequency, most also appeared in blood.

The germline CDR1 and CDR2 sequences are SGHRS and YFSETQ. The CDR3 contains 14 residues. V lost 5 bases, J lost 2 bases, and 14 bases lay in between. The study excluded patients with other autoimmune diseases, uncontrolled infections, pregnancy or lactation. The origin of this receptor is a woman under 30 with stable Graves' hyperthyroidism. The chain employs TRBV5-1 and TRBJ2-7, with TRBD1 as a possible D gene (5 bases). The source material was peripheral blood. DNA of the CDR3: TGCGCCAGCAGGAGTGGGGCAGCCACCTACGAGCAGTACTTC. Translating it yields CASRSGAATYEQYF. The whole variable domain, filled in from reference TRBV5-1 and TRBJ2-7, reads KAGVTQTPRYLIKTRGQQVTLSCSPISGHRSVSWYQQTPGQGLQFLFEYFSETQRNKGNFPGRFSGRQFSNSRSEMNVSTLELGDSALYLCASRSGAATYEQYFGPGTRLTVT.